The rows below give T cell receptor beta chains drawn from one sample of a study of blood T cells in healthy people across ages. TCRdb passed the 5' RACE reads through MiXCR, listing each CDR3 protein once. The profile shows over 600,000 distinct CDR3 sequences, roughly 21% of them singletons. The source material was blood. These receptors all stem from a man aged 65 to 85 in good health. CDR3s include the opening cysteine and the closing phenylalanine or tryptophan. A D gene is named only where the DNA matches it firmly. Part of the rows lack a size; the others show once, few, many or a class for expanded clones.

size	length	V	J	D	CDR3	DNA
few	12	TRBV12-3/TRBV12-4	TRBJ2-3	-	CASTPQVDTQYF	TGTGCCAGTACTCCCCAGGTGGATACGCAGTATTTT
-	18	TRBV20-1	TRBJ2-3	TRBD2	CSARRGASGRGVTDTQYF	TGCAGTGCTAGGAGGGGAGCGAGCGGGAGGGGGGTCACAGATACGCAGTATTTT
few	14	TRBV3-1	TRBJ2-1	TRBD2	CASAGEGHYNEQFF	TGTGCGAGTGCGGGAGAGGGGCATTACAATGAGCAGTTCTTC
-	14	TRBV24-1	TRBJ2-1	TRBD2	CATSLAGGVNEQFF	TGTGCCACCAGTTTAGCGGGGGGGGTCAATGAGCAGTTCTTC
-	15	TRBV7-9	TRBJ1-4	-	CASSPDEGAREKLFF	TGTGCCAGCAGCCCCGACGAGGGCGCGCGGGAAAAACTGTTTTTT
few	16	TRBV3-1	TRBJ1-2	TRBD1	CASSRTSGQGRNGYTF	TGTGCCAGCAGCCGTACCTCGGGACAGGGAAGGAATGGCTACACCTTC
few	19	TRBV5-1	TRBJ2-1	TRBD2	CASSWGGFRAVPSYNEQFF	TGCGCCAGCAGCTGGGGGGGGTTCAGGGCTGTACCCTCCTACAATGAGCAGTTCTTC
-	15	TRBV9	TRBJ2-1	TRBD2	CASSVSGNAYNEQFF	TGTGCCAGCAGCGTAAGCGGGAATGCCTACAATGAGCAGTTCTTC
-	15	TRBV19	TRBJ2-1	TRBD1	CASSISPRDSNEQFF	TGTGCCAGTAGTATATCCCCCCGGGACAGCAATGAGCAGTTCTTC
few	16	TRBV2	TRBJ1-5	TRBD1	CASTVEGGYSNQPQHF	TGTGCCAGCACCGTGGAAGGGGGCTATAGCAATCAGCCCCAGCATTTT
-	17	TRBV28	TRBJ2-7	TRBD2	CASSLRTSGGRSYEQYF	TGTGCCAGCAGTTTAAGGACTAGCGGGGGACGCTCCTACGAGCAGTACTTC
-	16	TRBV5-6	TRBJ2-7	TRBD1	CASSFGPGQFSYEQYF	TGTGCCAGCAGCTTTGGACCGGGACAGTTCTCCTACGAGCAGTACTTC
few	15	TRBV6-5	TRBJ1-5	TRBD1	CASSYSPAQGWPQHF	TGTGCCAGCAGTTATTCTCCGGCACAGGGGTGGCCCCAGCATTTT
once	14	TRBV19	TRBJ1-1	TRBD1	CASSIAGGNTEAFF	TGTGCCAGTAGTATCGCAGGGGGAAACACTGAAGCTTTCTTT
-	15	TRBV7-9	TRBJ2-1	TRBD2	CASSMTSGSTNEQFF	TGTGCCAGCAGCATGACTAGCGGGAGTACGAATGAGCAGTTCTTC
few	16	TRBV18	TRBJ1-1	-	CASSPGGGQKNTEAFF	TGTGCCAGCTCACCAGGGGGCGGCCAGAAGAACACTGAAGCTTTCTTT
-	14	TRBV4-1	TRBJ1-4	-	CASSQDQGSEKLLF	TGCGCCAGCAGCCAAGACCAAGGGAGTGAAAAACTGCTTTTT
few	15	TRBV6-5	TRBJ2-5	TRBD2	CASSYQRGREETQYF	TGTGCCAGCAGTTACCAGCGGGGTAGGGAAGAGACCCAGTACTTC
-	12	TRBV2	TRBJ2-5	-	CASRLEGEAQYF	TGTGCCAGCAGACTAGAGGGGGAGGCCCAGTACTTC
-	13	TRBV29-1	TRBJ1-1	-	CSQAQDGATEAFF	TGCAGTCAAGCACAGGATGGGGCCACTGAAGCTTTCTTT
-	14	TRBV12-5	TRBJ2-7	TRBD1	CARTNGTALYEQYF	TGTGCTAGAACGAACGGGACAGCCCTTTACGAGCAGTACTTC
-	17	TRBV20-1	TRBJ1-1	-	CSASALPLNRVGAEAFF	TGCAGTGCTAGCGCGCTCCCACTCAACAGGGTGGGCGCTGAAGCTTTCTTT
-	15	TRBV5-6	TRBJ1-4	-	CASSVSGIPNEKLFF	TGTGCCAGCAGCGTCTCCGGGATCCCTAATGAAAAACTGTTTTTT
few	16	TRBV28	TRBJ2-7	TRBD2	CASISHGAGEGYEQYF	TGTGCCAGCATTTCACACGGGGCGGGAGAGGGGTACGAGCAGTACTTC
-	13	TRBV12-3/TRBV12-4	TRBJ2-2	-	CASSYGNTGELFF	TGTGCCAGCAGTTACGGGAACACCGGGGAGCTGTTTTTT
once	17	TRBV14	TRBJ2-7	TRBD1	CASIGGTGGVSPCEQYF	TGTGCCAGCATTGGGGGCACAGGGGGCGTATCCCCTTGCGAGCAGTACTTC
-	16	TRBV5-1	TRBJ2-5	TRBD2	CASSDPSGPAQETQYF	TGCGCCAGCAGCGACCCTAGCGGACCTGCCCAAGAGACCCAGTACTTC
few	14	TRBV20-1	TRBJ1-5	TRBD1	CSAGQGDGNQPQHF	TGCAGTGCTGGACAGGGGGACGGCAATCAGCCCCAGCATTTT
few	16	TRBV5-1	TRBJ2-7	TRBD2	CASSLALAGGSYEQYF	TGCGCCAGCAGCTTGGCCCTAGCGGGAGGGTCCTACGAGCAGTACTTC
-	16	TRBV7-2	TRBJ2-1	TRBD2	CASSPRSGAVYNEQFF	TGTGCCAGCAGCCCAAGGAGCGGGGCAGTCTACAATGAGCAGTTCTTC
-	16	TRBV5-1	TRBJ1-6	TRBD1	CASSFDRQGSNSPLHF	TGCGCCAGCAGCTTCGATAGACAGGGCTCAAATTCACCCCTCCACTTT